The T cell receptor (beta chain) described here comes from a study of T cell repertoires in cytomegalovirus infection. Study-wide background: Recently identified HLA-C-restricted and well-studied HLA-B-restricted CMV epitopes were used. Indications came from public TCR beta signatures; they pointed to CMV infection and to a matching HLA type.

Trimming removed 6 bases from V and 7 bases from J; junction bases left unmatched: 3. Germline CDR1 MNHEY, CDR2 SMNVEV (reference sequence). This CDR3 contains 12 residues. TCRdb itself ran the reads through MiXCR, one entry per CDR3 protein. This table holds 650,000 to 900,000 distinct CDR3 sequences, approximately 29% found once. Findings and caveats of the study: Cumulative public TCR beta family frequency identified CMV carriers with the relevant HLA. What dominated the ex vivo response were HLA-C-restricted CMV-specific TCR beta clonotypes.

This clonotype has a count of ten or more. Antigen: not known. The sample consisted of cultured CD8+ T cells from PBMCs, taken from culture after CMV antigen stimulation. The V and J genes are TRBV27 and TRBJ2-1; 7 bases are shared with TRBD2. This TCR was sampled from a human donor in good health (CMV status not recorded). Some clones in this sample may be carry-over from other donors' samples. This chain's CDR3 is CASSLRGNEQFF. CDR3 nucleotides: TGTGCCAGCAGCTTGCGGGGGAATGAGCAGTTCTTC.